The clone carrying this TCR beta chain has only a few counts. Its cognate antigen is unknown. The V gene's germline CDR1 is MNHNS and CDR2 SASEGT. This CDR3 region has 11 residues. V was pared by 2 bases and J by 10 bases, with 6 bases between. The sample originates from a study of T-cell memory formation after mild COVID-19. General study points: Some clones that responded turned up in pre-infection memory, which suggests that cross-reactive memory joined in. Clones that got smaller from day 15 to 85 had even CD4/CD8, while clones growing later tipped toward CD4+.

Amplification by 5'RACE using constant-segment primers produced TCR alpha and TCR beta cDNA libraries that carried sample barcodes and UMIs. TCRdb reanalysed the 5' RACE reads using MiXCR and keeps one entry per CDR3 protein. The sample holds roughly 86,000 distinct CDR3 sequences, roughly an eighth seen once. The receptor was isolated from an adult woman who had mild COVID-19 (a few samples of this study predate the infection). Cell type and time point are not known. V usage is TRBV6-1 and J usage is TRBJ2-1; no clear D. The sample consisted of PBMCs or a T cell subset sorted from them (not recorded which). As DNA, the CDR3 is TGTGCCAGCAGTGAAAGGCTAGAGCAGTTCTTC. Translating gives CASSERLEQFF.